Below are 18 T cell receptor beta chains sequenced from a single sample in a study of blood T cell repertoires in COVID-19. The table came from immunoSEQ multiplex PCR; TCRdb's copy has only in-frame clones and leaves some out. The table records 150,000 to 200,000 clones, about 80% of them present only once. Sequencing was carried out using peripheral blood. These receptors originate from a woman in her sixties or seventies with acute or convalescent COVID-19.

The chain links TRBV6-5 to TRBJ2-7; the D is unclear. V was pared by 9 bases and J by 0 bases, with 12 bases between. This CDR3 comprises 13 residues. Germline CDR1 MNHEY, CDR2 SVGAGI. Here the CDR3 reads CASTVFSSYEQYF. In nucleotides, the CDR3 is TGTGCCAGTACAGTTTTTAGCTCCTACGAGCAGTACTTC.

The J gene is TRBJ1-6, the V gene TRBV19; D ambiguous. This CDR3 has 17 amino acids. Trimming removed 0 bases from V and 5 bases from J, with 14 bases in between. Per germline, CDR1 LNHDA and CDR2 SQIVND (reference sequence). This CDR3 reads CASSIDGGSNHNSPLHF. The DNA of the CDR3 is TGTGCCAGTAGTATAGACGGAGGCTCGAATCATAATTCACCCCTCCACTTT.

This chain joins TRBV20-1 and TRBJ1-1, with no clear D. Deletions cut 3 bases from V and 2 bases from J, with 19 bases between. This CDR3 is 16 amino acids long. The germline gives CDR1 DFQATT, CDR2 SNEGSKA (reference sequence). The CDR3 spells CSASSGIGILNTEAFF. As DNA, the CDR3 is TGCAGTGCTAGTTCGGGTATCGGGATCTTAAACACTGAAGCTTTCTTT.

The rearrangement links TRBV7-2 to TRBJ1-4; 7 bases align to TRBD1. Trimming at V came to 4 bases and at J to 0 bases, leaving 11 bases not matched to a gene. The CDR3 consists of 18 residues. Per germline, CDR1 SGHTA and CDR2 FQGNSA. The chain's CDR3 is CASSSSGTDLATNEKLFF. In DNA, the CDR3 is TGTGCCAGCAGCTCTAGCGGGACAGACCTTGCAACTAATGAAAAACTGTTTTTT.

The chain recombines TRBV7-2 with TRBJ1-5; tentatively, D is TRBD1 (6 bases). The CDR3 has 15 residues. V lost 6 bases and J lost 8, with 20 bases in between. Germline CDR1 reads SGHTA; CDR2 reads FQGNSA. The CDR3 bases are TGTGCCAGCAGACGCACGGGGGGGCCCTCCGAGCCCCAGCATTTT. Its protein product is CASRRTGGPSEPQHF.

CDR3 residues: CASSIQGVTADTQYF. For the CDR3, the DNA is TGTGCCAGTAGTATACAGGGGGTTACCGCAGATACGCAGTATTTT. This chain links TRBV19 with TRBJ2-3, with 7 nucleotides matching TRBD1. CDR3 length: 15 amino acids. The germline V gene encodes CDR1 LNHDA and CDR2 SQIVND (reference sequence). Losses at the gene ends were 2 bases for V and 4 bases for J; bases not matched to a gene: 6.

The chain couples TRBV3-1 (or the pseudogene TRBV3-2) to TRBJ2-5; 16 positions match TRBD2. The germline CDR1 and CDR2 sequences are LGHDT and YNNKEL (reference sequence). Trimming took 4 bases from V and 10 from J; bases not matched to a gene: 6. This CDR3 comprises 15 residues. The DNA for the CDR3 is TGTGCCAGCAGCCTGGGACTAGCGGGGGGGCCGGGCCAGTACTTC. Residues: CASSLGLAGGPGQYF.

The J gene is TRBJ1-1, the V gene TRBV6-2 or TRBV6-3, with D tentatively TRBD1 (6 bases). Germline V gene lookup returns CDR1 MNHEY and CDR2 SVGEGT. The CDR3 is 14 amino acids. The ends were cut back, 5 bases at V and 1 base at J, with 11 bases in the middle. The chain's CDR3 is CASSLGQWNTEAFF. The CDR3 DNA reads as TGTGCCAGCAGTCTCGGACAGTGGAACACTGAAGCTTTCTTT.

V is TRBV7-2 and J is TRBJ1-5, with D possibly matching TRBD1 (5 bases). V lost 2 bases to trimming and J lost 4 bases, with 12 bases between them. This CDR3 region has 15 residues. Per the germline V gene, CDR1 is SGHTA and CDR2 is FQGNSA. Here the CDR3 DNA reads TGTGCCAGCAGCTTAAGCCAGGGAGGTAATCAGCCCCAGCATTTT. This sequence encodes CASSLSQGGNQPQHF. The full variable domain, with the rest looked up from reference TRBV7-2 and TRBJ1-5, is GAGVSQSPSNKVTEKGKDVELRCDPISGHTALYWYRQSLGQGLEFLIYFQGNSAPDKSGLPSDRFSAERTGGSVSTLTIQRTQQEDSAVYLCASSLSQGGNQPQHFGDGTRLSIL.

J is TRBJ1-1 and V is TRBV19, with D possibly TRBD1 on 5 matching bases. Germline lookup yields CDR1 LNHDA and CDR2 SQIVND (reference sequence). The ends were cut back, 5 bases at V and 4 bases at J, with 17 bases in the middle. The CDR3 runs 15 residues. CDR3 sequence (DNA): TGTGCCAGTAGTGCCCGGAGGGGAGAGAGCACTGAAGCTTTCTTT. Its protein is CASSARRGESTEAFF.

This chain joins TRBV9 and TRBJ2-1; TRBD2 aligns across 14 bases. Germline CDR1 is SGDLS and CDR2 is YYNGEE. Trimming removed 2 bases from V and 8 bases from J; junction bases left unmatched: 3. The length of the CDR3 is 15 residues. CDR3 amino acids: CASSVGLAGAYEQFF. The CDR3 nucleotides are TGTGCCAGCAGCGTGGGACTAGCGGGAGCCTATGAGCAGTTCTTC.

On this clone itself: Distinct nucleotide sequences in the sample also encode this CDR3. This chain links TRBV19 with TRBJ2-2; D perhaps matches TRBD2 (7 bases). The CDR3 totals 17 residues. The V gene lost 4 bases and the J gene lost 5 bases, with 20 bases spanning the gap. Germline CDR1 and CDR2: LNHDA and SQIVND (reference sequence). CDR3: CASSTQRAGRGTGELFF. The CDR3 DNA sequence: TGTGCCAGTAGTACCCAAAGGGCGGGGAGGGGGACCGGGGAGCTGTTTTTT.

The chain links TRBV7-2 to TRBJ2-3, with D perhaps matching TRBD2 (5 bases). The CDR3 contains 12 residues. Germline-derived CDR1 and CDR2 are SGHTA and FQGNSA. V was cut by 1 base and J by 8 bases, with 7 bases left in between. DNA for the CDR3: TGTGCCAGCAGCTTAGTCAGCGGTACGCAGTATTTT. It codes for CASSLVSGTQYF.

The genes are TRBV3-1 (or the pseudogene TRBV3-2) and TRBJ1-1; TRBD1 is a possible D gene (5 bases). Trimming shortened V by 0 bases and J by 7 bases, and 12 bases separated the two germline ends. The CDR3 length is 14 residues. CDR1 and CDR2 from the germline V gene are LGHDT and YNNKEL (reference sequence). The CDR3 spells CASSQDPGTSEAFF. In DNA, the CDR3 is TGTGCCAGCAGCCAAGATCCGGGGACTAGTGAAGCTTTCTTT.

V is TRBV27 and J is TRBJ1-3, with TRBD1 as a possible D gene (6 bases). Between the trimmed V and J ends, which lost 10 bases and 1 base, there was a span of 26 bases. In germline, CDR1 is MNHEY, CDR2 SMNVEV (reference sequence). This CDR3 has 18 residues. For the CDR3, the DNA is TGTGCCACCCATAGACTTACTCAGGGGAATAGGTCTGGAAACACCATATATTTT. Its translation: CATHRLTQGNRSGNTIYF.

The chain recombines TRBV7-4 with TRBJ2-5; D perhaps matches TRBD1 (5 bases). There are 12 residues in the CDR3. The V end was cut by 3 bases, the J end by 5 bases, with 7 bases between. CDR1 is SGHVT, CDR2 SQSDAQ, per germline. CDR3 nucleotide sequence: TGTGCCAGCAGCTTGACAGTCGAGACCCAGTACTTC. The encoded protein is CASSLTVETQYF.

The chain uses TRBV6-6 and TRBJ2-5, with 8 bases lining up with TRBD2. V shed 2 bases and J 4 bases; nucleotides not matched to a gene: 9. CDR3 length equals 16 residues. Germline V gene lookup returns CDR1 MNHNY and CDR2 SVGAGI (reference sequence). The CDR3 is CASSYGGSGIVETQYF. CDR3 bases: TGTGCCAGCAGTTACGGCGGTAGCGGGATTGTAGAGACCCAGTACTTC.

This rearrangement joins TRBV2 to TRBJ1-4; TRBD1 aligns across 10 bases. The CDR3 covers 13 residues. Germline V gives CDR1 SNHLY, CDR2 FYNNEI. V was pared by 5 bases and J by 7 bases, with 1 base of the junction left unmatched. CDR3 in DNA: TGTGCCAGCAGTAGGGACAGGGGTGAAAAACTGTTTTTT. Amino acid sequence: CASSRDRGEKLFF.